The 32 T cell receptor beta chains in this list originate from one sample, sequenced in a study of CD8+ T cells in alopecia areata. Treatment here: oral pan-JAK inhibitor, 5-10 mg twice daily. Extracted RNA was reverse transcribed into cDNA, the sequencing template. Libraries were prepared by immunoSEQ multiplex PCR; TCRdb keeps only in-frame clonotypes and omits some of them. The sample includes roughly 180,000 clones, 50% to 65% of them seen just once. The sequenced sample was CD8+ T cells sorted from blood, obtained at week 24, from a patient treated with tofacitinib. The source of these receptors is a human donor with alopecia areata.

This clone has a handful of counts. V and J are TRBV4-3 and TRBJ1-4, with 12 positions matching TRBD1. The CDR3 extends over 15 amino acids. Germline CDR1 is LGHNA and CDR2 is YSLEER. V was clipped by 5 bases and J by 7 bases; unmatched bases: 5. The DNA for the CDR3 is TGCGCCAGCAGCGAAGGGACAGGGGGCCGTGAAAAACTGTTTTTT. Protein: CASSEGTGGREKLFF.

V usage is TRBV7-6 and J usage is TRBJ1-2; D unresolved. V lost 5 bases, J lost 0 bases, and 7 bases lay in between. The germline gives CDR1 SGHVS, CDR2 FNYEAQ. CDR3 size: 13 residues. The DNA for the CDR3 is TGTGCCAGCAGCGGGGAGGCTAACTATGGCTACACCTTC. It is translated as CASSGEANYGYTF.

A few counts support this clone. V is TRBV6-5 and J is TRBJ1-5; TRBD1 is a possible D gene (6 bases). Per germline, CDR1 MNHEY and CDR2 SVGAGI. Deletions cut 10 bases from V and 4 bases from J, with 17 bases between. The length of the CDR3 is 14 residues. The CDR3 is CATRTGTTNQPQHF. DNA for the CDR3: TGTGCCACCAGAACCGGGACAACAAATCAGCCCCAGCATTTT.

V and J are TRBV30 and TRBJ2-7, with a weak D call TRBD2 (6 bases). Germline V CDR1 and CDR2: GTSNPN, SVGIG (reference sequence). The CDR3 has 13 residues. V lost 0 bases, J lost 6 bases, and 12 bases lay in between. CDR3: CAWSVSGGGEQYF. The CDR3 DNA sequence: TGTGCCTGGAGTGTAAGTGGGGGAGGCGAGCAGTACTTC.

The chain employs TRBV19 and TRBJ1-1; D not certain. The CDR3 spans 11 residues. CDR1 LNHDA and CDR2 SQIVND come from the germline V gene (reference sequence). The V end lost 6 bases, the J end lost 1 base, and 3 bases lay between the germline ends. Written as DNA, the CDR3 is TGTGCCAGTAGGAAGAACACTGAAGCTTTCTTT. It yields the protein CASRKNTEAFF. Drawing the rest from reference TRBV19 and TRBJ1-1, the complete variable domain is DGGITQSPKYLFRKEGQNVTLSCEQNLNHDAMYWYRQDPGQGLRLIYYSQIVNDFQKGDIAEGYSVSREKKESFPLTVTSAQKNPTAFYLCASRKNTEAFFGQGTRLTVV.

This clone has more than one count but fewer than ten. V usage is TRBV19 and J usage is TRBJ2-7; a possible D gene is TRBD1 (5 bases). CDR1 and CDR2 (germline): LNHDA, SQIVND (reference sequence). This CDR3 contains 13 residues. The V end was cut by 2 bases, the J end by 5 bases, with 10 bases between. CDR3 protein: CASSIRGRDEQYF. DNA of the CDR3: TGTGCCAGTAGTATAAGGGGCAGGGACGAGCAGTACTTC.

V usage is TRBV29-1 and J usage is TRBJ2-7; D is unclear. The ends were cut back, 5 bases at V and 2 bases at J, with 10 bases in the middle. This CDR3 is 12 amino acids long. The germline V gene has CDR1 SQVTM and CDR2 ANQGSEA. The CDR3 region has the DNA TGCAGCGTTCAAGCTGGAACCTACGAGCAGTACTTC. It encodes CSVQAGTYEQYF.

This rearrangement joins TRBV30 to TRBJ2-7, with D tentatively TRBD2 (5 bases). The CDR3 is 12 amino acids. Germline V gene data show CDR1 as GTSNPN and CDR2 as SVGIG (reference sequence). Trimming stripped 1 base from V and 6 bases from J, with 10 bases between. The CDR3 nucleotides are TGTGCCTGGAGTGAAAACGGGGTCGAGCAGTACTTC. Its protein is CAWSENGVEQYF.

This clone was counted a few times. J is TRBJ2-7 and V is TRBV27; 7 bases match TRBD2. V gave up 10 bases and J gave up 0 bases; unmatched junction bases: 6. CDR3 size: 13 residues. In germline, CDR1 is MNHEY, CDR2 SMNVEV (reference sequence). The CDR3 nucleotides are TGTGCCACGAAGAGCGGGGACTCCTACGAGCAGTACTTC. This gives the protein CATKSGDSYEQYF.

V gene TRBV7-9 combines with J gene TRBJ2-1, with D unresolved. The V end was cut by 7 bases, the J end by 8 bases, with 15 bases between. Germline CDR1 and CDR2: SEHNR and FQNEAQ (reference sequence). The CDR3 has 13 amino acids. The CDR3 protein is CASIARIIDEQFF. The CDR3 DNA is TGTGCCAGCATTGCCCGGATTATCGATGAGCAGTTCTTC.

The chain employs TRBV4-2 and TRBJ1-2; possible D gene TRBD1, 5 bases. V was cut by 6 bases and J by 1 base, with 6 bases left in between. This CDR3 has 12 residues. CDR1 LGHNA and CDR2 YNFKEQ come from the germline V gene. DNA of the CDR3: TGTGCCAGCAGTAGGGGTAACTATGGCTACACCTTC. It is translated as CASSRGNYGYTF.

The chain recombines TRBV30 with TRBJ2-3; TRBD1 aligns across 7 bases. CDR3 length: 14 residues. J lost 10 bases, V lost 0 bases, and 10 bases had no gene match. Looked up from germline, CDR1 is GTSNPN and CDR2 is SVGIG (reference sequence). CDR3 sequence (DNA): TGTGCCTGGAGTGTATCCCAGGGGGTATTACCGCAGTATTTT. Its translation is CAWSVSQGVLPQYF.

Comment on this clone: Additional DNA sequences in this sample encode the identical CDR3. V is TRBV4-3 and J is TRBJ2-7, with a possible D match to TRBD2 (7 bases). With 0 bases removed from V and 4 bases from J, the gap between germline ends came to 10 bases. This CDR3 is 14 amino acids long. Per germline, CDR1 LGHNA and CDR2 YSLEER. The CDR3 loop is CASSQDRGGYEQYF. CDR3 nucleotide sequence: TGCGCCAGCAGCCAAGATAGGGGGGGATACGAGCAGTACTTC.

The rearrangement links TRBV7-9 to TRBJ2-7, with D unresolved. V lost 1 base to trimming and J lost 3 bases, with 10 bases between them. Germline CDR1 is SEHNR and CDR2 is FQNEAQ (reference sequence). The CDR3 runs 14 residues. CDR3 loop: CASSLDRQSYEQYF. CDR3 bases: TGTGCCAGCAGCTTAGACAGACAAAGCTACGAGCAGTACTTC.

The chain combines TRBV30 with TRBJ1-5; D is undetermined. Trimming took off 3 bases at V and 0 bases at J, with 6 bases between the two ends. Germline CDR1 GTSNPN, CDR2 SVGIG (reference sequence). This CDR3 is built from 13 residues. The CDR3 DNA follows: TGTGCCTGGAGCCTCTATAGCAATCAGCCCCAGCATTTT. This encodes CAWSLYSNQPQHF.

The chain uses TRBV10-2 and TRBJ1-2; D gene uncertain. V shed 6 bases and J shed 0 bases, with 14 bases lying between them. The germline CDR1 and CDR2 sequences are WSHSY and SAAADI. The CDR3 is 15 residues long. CDR3 loop: CASRIPEGANYGYTF. CDR3 nucleotides: TGCGCCAGCAGAATACCGGAAGGAGCTAACTATGGCTACACCTTC.

This clone appeared a few times. The gene calls are TRBV4-3 and TRBJ1-1; D uncertain. Germline CDR1 reads LGHNA; CDR2 reads YSLEER. Between the trimmed V and J ends, which lost 2 bases and 1 base, there was a span of 5 bases. This CDR3 region has 13 residues. The CDR3 nucleotides read TGCGCCAGCAGCCAATTCGGGAACACTGAAGCTTTCTTT. This sequence encodes CASSQFGNTEAFF.

The chain joins TRBV29-1 to TRBJ1-3, with TRBD1 matching over 8 bases. This CDR3 has 14 amino acids. The ends lost 7 bases at V and 4 bases at J; junction bases unmatched: 9. Germline V gene sequence: CDR1 SQVTM, CDR2 ANQGSEA. The CDR3 reads CSARDRGGGNTIYF. CDR3 bases: TGCAGCGCCCGAGACAGGGGAGGCGGAAACACCATATATTTT.

J is TRBJ2-7 and V is TRBV27, with 7 positions matching TRBD2. The ends lost 8 bases at V and 0 bases at J; junction bases unmatched: 13. The germline gives CDR1 MNHEY, CDR2 SMNVEV (reference sequence). The CDR3 is made up of 16 amino acids. This chain's CDR3 is CASRLTAGDLSYEQYF. The CDR3 nucleotides are TGTGCCAGCCGACTAACCGCGGGGGATCTCTCCTACGAGCAGTACTTC.

V usage is TRBV13 and J usage is TRBJ1-1; weak D call: TRBD1 (6 bases). Trimming took off 5 bases at V and 11 bases at J, with 15 bases between the two ends. The CDR3 sequence is 12 residues long. Per the germline V gene, CDR1 is PRHDT and CDR2 is FYEKMQ (reference sequence). The CDR3, as DNA: TGTGCCAGCAGCCCCCCGGGAGGGGGGGCTTTCTTT. Translating it yields CASSPPGGGAFF.

To note about this clone: Other DNA sequences of this sample code for an identical CDR3. V gene TRBV29-1 combines with J gene TRBJ1-1; D is undetermined. Per the germline V gene, CDR1 is SQVTM and CDR2 is ANQGSEA. V lost 4 bases, J lost 1 base, and 7 bases lay in between. The CDR3 covers 12 residues. The CDR3 nucleotides read TGCAGCGTTGTGACGGGGAACACTGAAGCTTTCTTT. Protein product: CSVVTGNTEAFF.

This clone showed up just once. The gene calls are TRBV27 and TRBJ2-3; D is possibly TRBD2 (6 bases). CDR1 and CDR2 (germline): MNHEY, SMNVEV (reference sequence). The CDR3 is 14 residues long. Trimming removed 4 bases from V and 2 bases from J, with 10 bases in between. The CDR3 DNA sequence: TGTGCCAGCAGTTATGAGCGGGTCACAGATACGCAGTATTTT. This gives the protein CASSYERVTDTQYF.

The genes are TRBV19 and TRBJ2-7, with 7 bases that match TRBD2. This CDR3 has 14 amino acids. CDR1 is LNHDA, CDR2 SQIVND, per germline (reference sequence). V was pared by 3 bases and J by 0 bases, with 2 bases of the junction left unmatched. The CDR3: CASSMRGFSYEQYF. The CDR3 DNA sequence: TGTGCCAGTAGTATGCGGGGGTTCTCCTACGAGCAGTACTTC.

J is TRBJ1-5 and V is TRBV27, with D tentatively TRBD1 (6 bases). V gave up 6 bases and J gave up 4 bases, with 16 bases separating them. The CDR3 is 15 residues long. Germline lookup yields CDR1 MNHEY and CDR2 SMNVEV (reference sequence). CDR3 residues: CASSHHGGGNQPQHF. Written as DNA, the CDR3 is TGTGCCAGCAGCCACCACGGAGGGGGGAATCAGCCCCAGCATTTT.

This clone appeared a few times. The V call is TRBV7-9, the J call TRBJ1-1, with 7 bases aligning to TRBD1. The CDR3 runs 13 residues. The germline V gene encodes CDR1 SEHNR and CDR2 FQNEAQ (reference sequence). With 3 bases clipped from V and 6 bases from J, the junction kept 4 bases outside the gene matches. The CDR3 loop reads CASSFMTGPEAFF. CDR3 DNA sequence: TGTGCCAGCAGCTTTATGACAGGGCCTGAAGCTTTCTTT.

The V call is TRBV7-9, the J call TRBJ2-7; maybe TRBD2 (5 bases). V was shortened by 4 bases and J by 2 bases, with 12 bases between the two germline ends. The germline gives CDR1 SEHNR, CDR2 FQNEAQ (reference sequence). The CDR3 extends over 14 amino acids. For the CDR3, the DNA is TGTGCCAGCAGCTCCCCGACGGAGGCCTACGAGCAGTACTTC. Amino acids: CASSSPTEAYEQYF.

The genes are TRBV7-8 and TRBJ1-5; tentative D call: TRBD1 (6 bases). Germline loops: CDR1 SGHVS, CDR2 FQNEAQ. This CDR3 region has 15 residues. V was clipped by 1 base and J by 6 bases, with 13 bases between them. The CDR3 here is CASSLGQGLVQPQHF. CDR3 in DNA: TGTGCCAGCAGCTTAGGTCAGGGGTTAGTTCAGCCCCAGCATTTT.

The chain recombines TRBV29-1 with TRBJ1-2; D is possibly TRBD1 (5 bases). Trimming removed 5 bases at V and 4 bases at J, with 17 bases between. CDR3 length: 14 amino acids. Germline V gives CDR1 SQVTM, CDR2 ANQGSEA. The CDR3 DNA reads as TGCAGCGTTCTTCTAAGAGGGGACTCCTATGGCTACACCTTC. This translates into CSVLLRGDSYGYTF.

Concerning this clone itself: This likely reflects a read error, since a far larger clone is one base away. The identical CDR3 is also encoded by other nucleotide sequences in the sample. The J gene is TRBJ2-6, the V gene TRBV5-4, with a possible D match to TRBD2 (5 bases). The CDR3 consists of 16 residues. The V end was cut by 4 bases, the J end by 0 bases, with 11 bases between. CDR1 and CDR2 from the germline V gene are SGHNT and YYREEE (reference sequence). CDR3 loop: CASSQDGSSGANVLTF. In DNA form, the CDR3 reads TGTGCCAGCAGCCAAGATGGGAGCTCTGGGGCCAACGTCCTGACTTTC. Together with reference TRBV5-4 and TRBJ2-6, the CDR3 gives the full variable domain: ETGVTQSPTHLIKTRGQQVTLRCSSQSGHNTVSWYQQALGQGPQFIFQYYREEENGRGNFPPRFSGLQFPNYSSELNVNALELDDSALYLCASSQDGSSGANVLTFGAGSRLTVL.

CDR3 region: CSVLRTSGVAGELFF. DNA of the CDR3: TGCAGCGTACTCAGGACTAGCGGGGTCGCCGGGGAGCTGTTTTTT. V gene TRBV29-1 combines with J gene TRBJ2-2; 12 bases agree with TRBD2. The germline V gene has CDR1 SQVTM and CDR2 ANQGSEA. This CDR3 comprises 15 residues. Trimming took 6 bases from V and 6 from J; bases not matched to a gene: 8.

This clone was seen a few times. The chain couples TRBV2 to TRBJ2-2; no definite D call. V gave up 5 bases and J gave up 1 base, with 5 bases separating them. The CDR3 runs to 13 residues. In germline, CDR1 is SNHLY, CDR2 FYNNEI. The CDR3 region is CASSHMNTGELFF. CDR3 DNA sequence: TGTGCCAGCAGTCATATGAACACCGGGGAGCTGTTTTTT.

The chain links TRBV4-3 to TRBJ2-1; 9 bases are shared with TRBD2. Trimming at V came to 1 base and at J to 2 bases, leaving 6 bases not matched to a gene. This CDR3 has 17 residues. CDR1 is LGHNA, CDR2 YSLEER, per germline. The CDR3 loop is CASSQAGGGGAYNEQFF. The CDR3 DNA is TGCGCCAGCAGCCAAGCTGGAGGCGGGGGGGCCTACAATGAGCAGTTCTTC.